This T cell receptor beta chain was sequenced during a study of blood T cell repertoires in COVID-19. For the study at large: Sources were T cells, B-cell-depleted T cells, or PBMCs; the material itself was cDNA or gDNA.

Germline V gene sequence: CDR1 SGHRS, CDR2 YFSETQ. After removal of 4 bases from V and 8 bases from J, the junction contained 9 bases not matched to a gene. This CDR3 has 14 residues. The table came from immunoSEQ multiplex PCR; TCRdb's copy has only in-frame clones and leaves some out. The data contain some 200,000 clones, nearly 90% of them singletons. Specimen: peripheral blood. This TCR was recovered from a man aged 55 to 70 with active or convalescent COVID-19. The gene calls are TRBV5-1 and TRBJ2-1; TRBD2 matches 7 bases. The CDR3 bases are TGCGCCAGCAGCGAGGGGACTACCGGGGATGAGCAGTTCTTC. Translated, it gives CASSEGTTGDEQFF. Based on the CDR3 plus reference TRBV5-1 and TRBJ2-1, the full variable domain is KAGVTQTPRYLIKTRGQQVTLSCSPISGHRSVSWYQQTPGQGLQFLFEYFSETQRNKGNFPGRFSGRQFSNSRSEMNVSTLELGDSALYLCASSEGTTGDEQFFGPGTRLTVL.